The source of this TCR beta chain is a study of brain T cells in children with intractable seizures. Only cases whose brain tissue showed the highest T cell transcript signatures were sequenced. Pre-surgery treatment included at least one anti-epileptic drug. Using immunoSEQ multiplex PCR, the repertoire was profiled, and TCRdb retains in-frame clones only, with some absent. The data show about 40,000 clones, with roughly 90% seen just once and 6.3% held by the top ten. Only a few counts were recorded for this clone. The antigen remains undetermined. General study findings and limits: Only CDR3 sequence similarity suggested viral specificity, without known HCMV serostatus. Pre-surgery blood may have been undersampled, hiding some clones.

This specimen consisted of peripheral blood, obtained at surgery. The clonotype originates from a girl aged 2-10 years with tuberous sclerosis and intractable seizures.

CDR3: CATSDPAGAAGNTIYF. DNA for the CDR3: TGTGCCACCAGTGACCCGGCTGGGGCGGCTGGAAACACCATATATTTT. The chain is built from TRBV24-1 and TRBJ1-3; possibly TRBD1 for D (5 bases). In germline, CDR1 is KGHDR, CDR2 SFDVKD. The CDR3 loop spans 16 amino acids. V lost 4 bases to trimming and J lost 2 bases, with 14 bases between them.